Given below is one T cell receptor beta chain in context. The time point is: pre-treatment sample, taken before nivolumab and TIL therapy. Pleural nodules or supraclavicular lymph nodes made up most of the excised metastases sampled. Patients then received nivolumab; progressors got lymphodepletion, TIL and IL-2. The data derive from a study of TIL therapy for anti-PD-1-resistant metastatic lung cancer. The libraries were made with immunoSEQ v3. Libraries were sequenced to 2 million to 2.5 million read pairs (survey) or roughly 4.5-6 million (deep). Profiled with immunoSEQ multiplex PCR; TCRdb holds only in-frame clones, not every one. In the table there are under 7,000 clones, approximately 63% of which are singletons. The CDR3 has 14 residues. Per germline, CDR1 SNHLY and CDR2 FYNNEI. Trimming removed 5 bases at V and 1 base at J, with 11 bases between.

The material was tumor tissue, obtained at baseline. The TCR sequence derives from a person aged 30 to 80 with non-small cell lung cancer. This chain uses TRBV2 with TRBJ1-1; tentatively, D is TRBD1 (6 bases). The CDR3, as DNA: TGTGCCAGCAGTTACAGGGACGGGAACACTGAAGCTTTCTTT. Amino acids: CASSYRDGNTEAFF. Together with reference TRBV2 and TRBJ1-1, the CDR3 gives the full variable domain: EPEVTQTPSHQVTQMGQEVILRCVPISNHLYFYWYRQILGQKVEFLVSFYNNEISEKSEIFDDQFSVERPDGSNFTLKIRSTKLEDSAMYFCASSYRDGNTEAFFGQGTRLTVV.